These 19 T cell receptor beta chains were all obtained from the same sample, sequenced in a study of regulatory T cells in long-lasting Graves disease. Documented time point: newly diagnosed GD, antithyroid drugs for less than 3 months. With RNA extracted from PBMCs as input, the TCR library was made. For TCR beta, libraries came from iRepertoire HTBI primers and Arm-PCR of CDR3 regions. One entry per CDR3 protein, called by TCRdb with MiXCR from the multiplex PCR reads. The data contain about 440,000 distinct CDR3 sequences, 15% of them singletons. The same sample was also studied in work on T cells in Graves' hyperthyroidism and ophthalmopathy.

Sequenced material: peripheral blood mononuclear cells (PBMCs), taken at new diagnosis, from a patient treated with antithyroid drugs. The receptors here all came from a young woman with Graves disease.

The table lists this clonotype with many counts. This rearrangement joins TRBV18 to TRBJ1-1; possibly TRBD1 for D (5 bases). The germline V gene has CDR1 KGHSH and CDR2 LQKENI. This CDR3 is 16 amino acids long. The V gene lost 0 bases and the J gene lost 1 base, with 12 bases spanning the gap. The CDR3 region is CASSPPDKGWNTEAFF. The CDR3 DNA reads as TGTGCCAGCTCACCACCCGACAAGGGGTGGAACACTGAAGCTTTCTTT.

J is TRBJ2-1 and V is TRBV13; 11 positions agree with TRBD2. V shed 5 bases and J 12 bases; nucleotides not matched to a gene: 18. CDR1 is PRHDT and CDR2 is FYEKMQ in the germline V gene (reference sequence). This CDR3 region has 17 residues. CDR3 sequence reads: CASSHPGLAVNEAAQFF. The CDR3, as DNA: TGTGCCAGCAGCCACCCGGGACTAGCGGTTAATGAGGCGGCGCAGTTCTTC. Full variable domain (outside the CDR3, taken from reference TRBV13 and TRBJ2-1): AAGVIQSPRHLIKEKRETATLKCYPIPRHDTVYWYQQGPGQDPQFLISFYEKMQSDKGSIPDRFSAQQFSDYHSELNMSSLELGDSALYFCASSHPGLAVNEAAQFFGPGTRLTVL.

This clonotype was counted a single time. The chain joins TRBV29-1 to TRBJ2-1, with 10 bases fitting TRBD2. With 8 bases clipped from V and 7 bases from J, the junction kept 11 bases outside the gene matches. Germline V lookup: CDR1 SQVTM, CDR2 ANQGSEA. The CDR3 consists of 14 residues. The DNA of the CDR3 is TGCAGCCACACTAGCGGGGCGGCTTTTAATGAGCAGTTCTTC. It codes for CSHTSGAAFNEQFF.

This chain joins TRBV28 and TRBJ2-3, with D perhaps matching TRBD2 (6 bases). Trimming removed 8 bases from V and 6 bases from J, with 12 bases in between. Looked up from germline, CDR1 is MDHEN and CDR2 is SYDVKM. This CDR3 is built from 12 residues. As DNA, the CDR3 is TGTGCCAGCCAGGAGGGCCGGGATACGCAGTATTTT. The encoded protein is CASQEGRDTQYF.

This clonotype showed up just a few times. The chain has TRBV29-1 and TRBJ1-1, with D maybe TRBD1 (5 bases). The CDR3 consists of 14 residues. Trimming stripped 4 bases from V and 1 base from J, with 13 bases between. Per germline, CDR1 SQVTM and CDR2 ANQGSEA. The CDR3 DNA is TGCAGCGTTGTTCCGGGACCGAAGAACACTGAAGCTTTCTTT. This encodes CSVVPGPKNTEAFF.

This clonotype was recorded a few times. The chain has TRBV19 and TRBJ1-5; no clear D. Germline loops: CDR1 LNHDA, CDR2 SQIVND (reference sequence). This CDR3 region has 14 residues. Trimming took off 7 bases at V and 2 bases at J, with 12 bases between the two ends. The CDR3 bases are TGTGCCAGTAAAGGTCGGCAAGGCAATCAGCCCCAGCATTTT. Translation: CASKGRQGNQPQHF.

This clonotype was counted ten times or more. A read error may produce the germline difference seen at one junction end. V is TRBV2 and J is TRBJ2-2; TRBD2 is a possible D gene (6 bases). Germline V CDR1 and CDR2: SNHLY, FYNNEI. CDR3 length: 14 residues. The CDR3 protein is CASSRDSPTGELFF. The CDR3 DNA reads TGTGCCAGCAGCCGGGACTCTCCCACCGGGGAGCTGTTCTTT.

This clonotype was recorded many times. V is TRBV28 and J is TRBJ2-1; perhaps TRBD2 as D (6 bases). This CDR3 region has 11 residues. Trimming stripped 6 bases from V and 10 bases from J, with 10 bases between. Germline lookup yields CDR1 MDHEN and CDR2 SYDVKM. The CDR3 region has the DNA TGTGCCAGCAGCCTAGCGAGAGAGCAGTTCTTC. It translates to CASSLAREQFF.

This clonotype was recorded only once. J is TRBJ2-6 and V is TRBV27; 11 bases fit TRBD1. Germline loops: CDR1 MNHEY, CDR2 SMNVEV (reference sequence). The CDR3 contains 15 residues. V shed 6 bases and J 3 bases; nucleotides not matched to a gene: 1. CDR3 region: CASRDRGLGANVLTF. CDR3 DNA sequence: TGTGCCAGCAGGGACAGGGGGCTTGGGGCCAACGTCCTGACTTTC.

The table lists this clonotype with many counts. CDR3 nucleotide sequence: TGTGCCAGCAATGGGGTTAGACAGGGGAAGTACACCGGGGAGCTGTTTTTT. It specifies CASNGVRQGKYTGELFF. The chain carries TRBV28 and TRBJ2-2; 8 bases line up with TRBD1. This CDR3 spans 17 amino acids. The ends lost 7 bases at V and 3 bases at J; junction bases unmatched: 13. CDR1 is MDHEN and CDR2 is SYDVKM in the germline V gene.

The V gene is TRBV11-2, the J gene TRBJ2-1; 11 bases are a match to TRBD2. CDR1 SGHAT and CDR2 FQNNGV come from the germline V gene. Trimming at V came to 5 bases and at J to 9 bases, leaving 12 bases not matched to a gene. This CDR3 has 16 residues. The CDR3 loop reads CASSPGQLLAGAEQFF. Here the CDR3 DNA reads TGTGCCAGCAGCCCCGGACAGCTACTAGCGGGAGCTGAGCAGTTCTTC.

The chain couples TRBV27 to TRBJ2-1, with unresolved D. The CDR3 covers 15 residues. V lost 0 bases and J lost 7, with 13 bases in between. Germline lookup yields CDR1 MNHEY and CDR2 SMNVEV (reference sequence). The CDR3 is CASSLSSGDRNEQFF. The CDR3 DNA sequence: TGTGCCAGCAGTTTATCGTCAGGAGATAGGAATGAGCAGTTCTTC.

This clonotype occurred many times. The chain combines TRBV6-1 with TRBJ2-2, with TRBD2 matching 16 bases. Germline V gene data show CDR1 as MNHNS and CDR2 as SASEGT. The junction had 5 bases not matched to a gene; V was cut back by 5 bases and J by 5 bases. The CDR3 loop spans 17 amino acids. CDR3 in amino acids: CASSPGLAGGRTGELFF. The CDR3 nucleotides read TGTGCCAGCAGTCCGGGACTAGCGGGAGGGAGGACCGGGGAGCTGTTTTTT.

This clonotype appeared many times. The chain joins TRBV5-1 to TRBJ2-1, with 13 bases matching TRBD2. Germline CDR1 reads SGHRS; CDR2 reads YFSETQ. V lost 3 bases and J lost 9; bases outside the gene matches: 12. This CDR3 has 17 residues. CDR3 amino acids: CASSSDLLAGGPGEQFF. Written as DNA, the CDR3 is TGCGCCAGCAGCTCCGACCTACTAGCGGGAGGGCCCGGTGAGCAGTTCTTC. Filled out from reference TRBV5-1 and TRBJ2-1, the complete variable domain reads KAGVTQTPRYLIKTRGQQVTLSCSPISGHRSVSWYQQTPGQGLQFLFEYFSETQRNKGNFPGRFSGRQFSNSRSEMNVSTLELGDSALYLCASSSDLLAGGPGEQFFGPGTRLTVL.

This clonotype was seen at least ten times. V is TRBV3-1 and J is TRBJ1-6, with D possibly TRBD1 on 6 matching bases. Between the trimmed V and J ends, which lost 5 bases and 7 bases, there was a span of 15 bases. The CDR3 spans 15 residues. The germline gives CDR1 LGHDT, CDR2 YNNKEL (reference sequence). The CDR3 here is CASSERDTANSPLHF. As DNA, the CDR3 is TGTGCCAGCAGCGAACGGGACACGGCCAATTCACCCCTCCACTTT.

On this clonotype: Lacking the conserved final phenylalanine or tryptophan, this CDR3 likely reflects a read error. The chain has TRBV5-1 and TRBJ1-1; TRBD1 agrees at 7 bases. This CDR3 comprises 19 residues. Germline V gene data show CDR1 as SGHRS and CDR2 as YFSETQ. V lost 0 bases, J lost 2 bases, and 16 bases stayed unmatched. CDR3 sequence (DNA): TGCGCCAGCAGCTTGGACCCTCTAGGACAGGACCATATAAACACTGAAGCTTTCTCT. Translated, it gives CASSLDPLGQDHINTEAFS.

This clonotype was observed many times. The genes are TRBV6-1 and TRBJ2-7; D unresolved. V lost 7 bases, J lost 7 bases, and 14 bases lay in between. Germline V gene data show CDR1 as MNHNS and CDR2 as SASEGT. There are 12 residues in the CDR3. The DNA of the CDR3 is TGTGCCAGCACAGGCAGACTGGAAGAGCAGTACTTC. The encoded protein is CASTGRLEEQYF.

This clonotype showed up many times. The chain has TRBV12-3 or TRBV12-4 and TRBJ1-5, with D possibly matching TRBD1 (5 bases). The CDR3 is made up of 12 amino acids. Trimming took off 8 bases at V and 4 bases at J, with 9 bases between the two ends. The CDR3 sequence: CASHRGNQPQHF. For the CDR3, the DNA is TGTGCCAGCCACCGGGGGAATCAGCCCCAGCATTTT.

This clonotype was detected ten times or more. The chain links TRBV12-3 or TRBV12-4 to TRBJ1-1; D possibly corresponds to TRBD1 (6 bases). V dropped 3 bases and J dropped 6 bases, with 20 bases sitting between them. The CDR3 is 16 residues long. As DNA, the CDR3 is TGTGCCAGCAGTTTTCCGGTAAGGACAGCCGGGGCTGAAGCTTTCTTT. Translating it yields CASSFPVRTAGAEAFF.